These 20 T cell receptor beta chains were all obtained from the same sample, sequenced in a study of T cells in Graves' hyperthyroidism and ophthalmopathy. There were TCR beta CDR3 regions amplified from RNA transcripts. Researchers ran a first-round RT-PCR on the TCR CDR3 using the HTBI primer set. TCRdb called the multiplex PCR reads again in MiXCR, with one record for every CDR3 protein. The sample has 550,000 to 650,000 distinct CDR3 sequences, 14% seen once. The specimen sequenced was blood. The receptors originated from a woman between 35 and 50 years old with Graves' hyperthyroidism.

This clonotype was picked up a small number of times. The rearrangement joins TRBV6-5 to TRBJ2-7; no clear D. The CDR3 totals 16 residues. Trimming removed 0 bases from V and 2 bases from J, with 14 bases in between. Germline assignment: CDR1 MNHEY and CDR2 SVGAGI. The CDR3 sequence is CASSYSFEDTTYEQYF. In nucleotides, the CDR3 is TGTGCCAGCAGTTACTCTTTCGAAGACACCACCTACGAGCAGTACTTC.

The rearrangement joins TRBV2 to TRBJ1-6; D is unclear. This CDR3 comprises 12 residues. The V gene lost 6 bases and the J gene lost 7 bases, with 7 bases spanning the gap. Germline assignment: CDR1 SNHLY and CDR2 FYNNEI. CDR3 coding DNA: TGTGCCAGCAGGGTATTCAATTCACCCCTCCACTTT. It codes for CASRVFNSPLHF.

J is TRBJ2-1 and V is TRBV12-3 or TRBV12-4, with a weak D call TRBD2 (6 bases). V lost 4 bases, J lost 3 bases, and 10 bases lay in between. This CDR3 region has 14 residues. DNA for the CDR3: TGTGCCAGCAGTTCCTTAGCGGACTACAATGAGCAGTTCTTC. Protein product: CASSSLADYNEQFF.

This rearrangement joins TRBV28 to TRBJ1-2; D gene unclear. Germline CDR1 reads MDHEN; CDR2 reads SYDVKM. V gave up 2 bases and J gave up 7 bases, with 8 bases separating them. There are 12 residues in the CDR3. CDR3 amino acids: CASSLRVGGYTF. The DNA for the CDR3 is TGTGCCAGCAGTTTAAGAGTTGGTGGCTACACCTTC.

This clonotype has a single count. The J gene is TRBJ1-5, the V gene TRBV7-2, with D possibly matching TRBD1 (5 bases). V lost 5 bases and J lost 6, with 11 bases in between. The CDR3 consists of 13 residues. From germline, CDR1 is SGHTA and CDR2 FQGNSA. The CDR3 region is CASSPMGVQPQHF. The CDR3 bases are TGTGCCAGCAGCCCGATGGGGGTTCAGCCCCAGCATTTT.

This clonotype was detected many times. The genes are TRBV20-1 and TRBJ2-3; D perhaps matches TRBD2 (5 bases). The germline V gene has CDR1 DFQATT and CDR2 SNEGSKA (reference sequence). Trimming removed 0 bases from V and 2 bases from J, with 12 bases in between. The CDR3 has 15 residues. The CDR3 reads CSARETRSNTDTQYF. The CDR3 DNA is TGCAGTGCTAGAGAAACTAGGAGCAACACAGATACGCAGTATTTT.

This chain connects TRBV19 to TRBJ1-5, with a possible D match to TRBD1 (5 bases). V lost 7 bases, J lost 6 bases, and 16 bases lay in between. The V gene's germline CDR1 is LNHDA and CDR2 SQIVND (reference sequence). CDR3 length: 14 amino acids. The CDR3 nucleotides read TGTGCCAGTACCTACGGGGGGAATGGTCAGCCCCAGCATTTT. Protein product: CASTYGGNGQPQHF.

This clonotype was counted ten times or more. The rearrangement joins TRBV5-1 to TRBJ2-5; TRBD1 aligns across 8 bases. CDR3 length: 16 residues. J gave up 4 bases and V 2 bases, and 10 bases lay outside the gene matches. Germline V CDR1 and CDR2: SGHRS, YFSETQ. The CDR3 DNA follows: TGCGCCAGCAGCTTAACGGGACAACAGGGGGTAGAGACCCAGTACTTC. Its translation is CASSLTGQQGVETQYF.

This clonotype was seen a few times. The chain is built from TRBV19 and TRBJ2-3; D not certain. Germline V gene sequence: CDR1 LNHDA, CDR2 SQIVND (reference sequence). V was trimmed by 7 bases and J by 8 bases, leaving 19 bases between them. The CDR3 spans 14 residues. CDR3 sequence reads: CASTSDPAVGTQYF. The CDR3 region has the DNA TGTGCCAGTACTTCAGACCCGGCAGTAGGTACGCAGTATTTT.

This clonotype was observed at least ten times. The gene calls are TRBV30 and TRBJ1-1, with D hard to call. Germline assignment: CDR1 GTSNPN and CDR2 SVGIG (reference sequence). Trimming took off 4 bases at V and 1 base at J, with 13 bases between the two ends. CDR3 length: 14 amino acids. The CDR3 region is CAWNMGRTNTEAFF. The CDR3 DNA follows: TGTGCCTGGAATATGGGCAGGACGAACACTGAAGCTTTCTTT. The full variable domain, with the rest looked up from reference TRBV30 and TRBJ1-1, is SQTIHQWPATLVQPVGSPLSLECTVEGTSNPNLYWYRQAAGRGLQLLFYSVGIGQISSEVPQNLSASRPQDRQFILSSKKLLLSDSGFYLCAWNMGRTNTEAFFGQGTRLTVV.

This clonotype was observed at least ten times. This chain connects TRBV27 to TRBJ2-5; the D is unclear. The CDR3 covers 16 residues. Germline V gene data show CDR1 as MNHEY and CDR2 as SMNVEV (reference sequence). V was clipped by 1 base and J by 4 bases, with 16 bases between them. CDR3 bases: TGTGCCAGCAGTTTATTAGGGCCCTCCGTACGAGAGACCCAGTACTTC. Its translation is CASSLLGPSVRETQYF.

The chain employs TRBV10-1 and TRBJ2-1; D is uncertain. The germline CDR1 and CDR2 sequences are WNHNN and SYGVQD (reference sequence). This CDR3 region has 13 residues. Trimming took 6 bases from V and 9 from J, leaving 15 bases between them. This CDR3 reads CASRVSELGEQFF. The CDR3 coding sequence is TGCGCCAGCAGGGTCTCGGAATTGGGTGAGCAGTTCTTC.

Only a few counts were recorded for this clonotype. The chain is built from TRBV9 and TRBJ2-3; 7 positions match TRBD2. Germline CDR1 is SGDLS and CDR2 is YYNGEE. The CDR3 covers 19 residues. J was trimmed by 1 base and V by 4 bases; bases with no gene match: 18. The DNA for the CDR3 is TGTGCCAGCAGCTCCCCCCCGTTGGGCCCTAGCGGCCGCACAGATACGCAGTATTTT. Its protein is CASSSPPLGPSGRTDTQYF. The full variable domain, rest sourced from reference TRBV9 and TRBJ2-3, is DSGVTQTPKHLITATGQRVTLRCSPRSGDLSVYWYQQSLDQGLQFLIQYYNGEERAKGNILERFSAQQFPDLHSELNLSSLELGDSALYFCASSSPPLGPSGRTDTQYFGPGTRLTVL.

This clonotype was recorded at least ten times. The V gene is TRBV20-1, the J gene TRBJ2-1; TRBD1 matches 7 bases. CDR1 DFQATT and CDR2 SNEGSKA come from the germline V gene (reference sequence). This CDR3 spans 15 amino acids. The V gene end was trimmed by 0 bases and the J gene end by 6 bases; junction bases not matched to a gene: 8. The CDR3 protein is CSARETGIDVNEQFF. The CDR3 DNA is TGCAGTGCTAGAGAGACAGGGATCGATGTCAATGAGCAGTTCTTC.

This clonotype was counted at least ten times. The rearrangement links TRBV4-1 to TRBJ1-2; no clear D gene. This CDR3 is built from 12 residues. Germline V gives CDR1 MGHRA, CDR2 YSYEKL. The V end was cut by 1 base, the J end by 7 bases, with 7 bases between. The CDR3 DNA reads TGCGCCAGCAGCCAAGGGGTTGCTGGCTACACCTTC. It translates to CASSQGVAGYTF.

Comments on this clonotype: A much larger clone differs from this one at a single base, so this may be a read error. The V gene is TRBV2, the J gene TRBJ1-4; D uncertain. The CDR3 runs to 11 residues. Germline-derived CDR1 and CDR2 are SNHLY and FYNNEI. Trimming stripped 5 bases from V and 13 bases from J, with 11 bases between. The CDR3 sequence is CASSKREVLFF. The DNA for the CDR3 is TGTGCCAGCAGTAAACGGGAAGTACTGTTTTTT.

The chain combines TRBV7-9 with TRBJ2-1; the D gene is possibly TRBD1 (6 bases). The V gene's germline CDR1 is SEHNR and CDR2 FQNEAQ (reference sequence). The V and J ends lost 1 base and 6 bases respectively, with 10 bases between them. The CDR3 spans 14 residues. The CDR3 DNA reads TGTGCCAGCAGCTTAGTGGGGACAAGCAATGAGCAGTTCTTC. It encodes CASSLVGTSNEQFF.

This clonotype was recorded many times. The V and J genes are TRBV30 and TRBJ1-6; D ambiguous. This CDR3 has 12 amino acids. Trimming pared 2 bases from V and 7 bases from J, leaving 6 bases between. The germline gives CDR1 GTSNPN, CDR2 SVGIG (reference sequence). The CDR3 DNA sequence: TGTGCCTGGAGTCTACCCAATTCACCCCTCCACTTT. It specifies CAWSLPNSPLHF. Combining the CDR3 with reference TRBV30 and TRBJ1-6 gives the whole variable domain SQTIHQWPATLVQPVGSPLSLECTVEGTSNPNLYWYRQAAGRGLQLLFYSVGIGQISSEVPQNLSASRPQDRQFILSSKKLLLSDSGFYLCAWSLPNSPLHFGNGTRLTVT.

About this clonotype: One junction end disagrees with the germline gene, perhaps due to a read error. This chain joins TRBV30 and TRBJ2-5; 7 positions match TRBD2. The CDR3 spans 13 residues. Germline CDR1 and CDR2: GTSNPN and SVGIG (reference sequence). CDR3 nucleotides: TGTGCCTGGGGTGTACGACTAGCAGAGACCCAGTACTTC. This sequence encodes CAWGVRLAETQYF.

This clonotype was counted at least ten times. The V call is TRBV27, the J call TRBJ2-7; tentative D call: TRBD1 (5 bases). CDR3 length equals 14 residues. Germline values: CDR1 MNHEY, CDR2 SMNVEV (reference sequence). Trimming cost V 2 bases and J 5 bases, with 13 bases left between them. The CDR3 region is CASSLLQDVDEQYF. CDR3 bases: TGTGCCAGCAGTTTACTACAGGACGTGGACGAGCAGTACTTC.